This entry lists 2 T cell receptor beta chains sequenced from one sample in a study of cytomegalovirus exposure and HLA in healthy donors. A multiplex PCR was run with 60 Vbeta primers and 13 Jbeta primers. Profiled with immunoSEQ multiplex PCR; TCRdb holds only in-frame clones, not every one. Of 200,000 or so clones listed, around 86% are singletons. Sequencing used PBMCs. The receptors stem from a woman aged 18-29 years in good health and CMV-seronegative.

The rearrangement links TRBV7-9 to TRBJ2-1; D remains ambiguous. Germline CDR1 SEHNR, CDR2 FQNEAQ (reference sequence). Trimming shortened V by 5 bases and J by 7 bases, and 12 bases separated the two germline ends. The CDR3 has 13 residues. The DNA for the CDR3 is TGTGCCAGCAGCCCAGTCGGCGGAAATGAGCAGTTCTTC. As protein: CASSPVGGNEQFF.

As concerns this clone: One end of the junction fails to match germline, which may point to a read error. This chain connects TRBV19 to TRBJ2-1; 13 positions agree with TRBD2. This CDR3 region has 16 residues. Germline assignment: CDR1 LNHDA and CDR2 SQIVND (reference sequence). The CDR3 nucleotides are TGTGCCGGTAGTATCCTGGGGACTAGCGGGATTCCTGAGCAGTTCTTC. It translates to CAGSILGTSGIPEQFF.